Here is one T cell receptor beta chain with its context. What it binds is unknown. The record originates from a study of T-cell memory formation after mild COVID-19. The wider study: TCR clustering was largely donor specific.

It was 5'RACE with constant-segment primers that produced the TCR alpha and TCR beta cDNA libraries, which carried sample barcodes and UMIs. A single record per CDR3 protein comes from TCRdb applying MiXCR to the 5' RACE reads. Among about 360,000 distinct CDR3 sequences listed, roughly 14% were seen once. General study results and limits: The main location of contracting CD4+ clones was CM and EM, and that of contracting CD8+ clones was EMRA. SARS-CoV-2 specificity was not confirmed for second-wave clones peaking on day 37.

V lost 6 bases to trimming and J lost 10 bases; unmatched junction nucleotides: 6. The CDR3 length is 12 residues. Germline assignment: CDR1 MNHEY and CDR2 SVGEGT. The receptor was derived from a man younger than 30 who had mild COVID-19 (a few samples of this study predate the infection). Cell type and time point are not known. The specimen was PBMCs or a T cell subset sorted from them (not recorded which). V usage is TRBV6-2 or TRBV6-3 and J usage is TRBJ1-5; 7 bases fit TRBD1. CDR3 sequence reads: CASSGTVKPQHF. CDR3 bases: TGTGCCAGCAGCGGGACAGTCAAACCCCAGCATTTT.